This TCR beta chain was obtained from a study of T cell responses to AZD1222 COVID-19 vaccine. Study outcomes and limitations: White British donors predominated, females outnumbered males, and clonal diversity was possibly underestimated.

A remark on this clone: Its target is unknown.

The CDR3 is made up of 15 amino acids. Germline V CDR1 and CDR2: MDHEN, SYDVKM. The V gene lost 5 bases and the J gene lost 3 bases, with 17 bases spanning the gap. TCRdb's table, derived via immunoSEQ multiplex PCR, lists solely in-frame clones and lacks some. This sample yields roughly 140,000 clones, of which approximately 78% are seen a single time; approximately 4% belongs to the top ten. The sequence was obtained from an adult in good health. Specimen: peripheral blood, collected on day 0 of MenACWY control vaccination. The rearrangement joins TRBV28 to TRBJ2-7, with D perhaps assigned TRBD1 or TRBD2 (5 bases each). Here the CDR3 reads CASSGRVKAGYEQYV. The CDR3, as DNA: TGTGCCAGCAGTGGCAGGGTTAAGGCGGGCTACGAGCAGTACGTC.